This T cell receptor (beta chain) emerged from a study of CD8 T cells in Susac syndrome. Study findings and constraints: The number of individuals included in the study's TCR sequencing and HLA analysis was acknowledged as relatively small.

This CDR3 has 15 amino acids. V gave up 3 bases and J gave up 3 bases, with 15 bases separating them. TEMRA cells were FACS-enriched, unlike CD8+ and CD4+ T cells, which were negatively isolated. In regard to this clonotype: Its antigen is currently unknown.

Random-hexamer reverse transcription was applied to about 0.5 to 1 ug RNA. An immunoSEQ multiplex PCR amplified TCR beta CDR3 over 54 Vbeta and 13 Jbeta. TCRdb analysed the immunoSEQ multiplex PCR reads with MiXCR anew, one entry per CDR3 protein. The table records about 250,000 distinct CDR3 sequences, around 95% of them present only once. This receptor was taken from a human donor with multiple sclerosis. Sequenced input: CD4+ T cells from PBMCs. The gene calls are TRBV23-1 and TRBJ2-7, with a possible D match to TRBD2 (7 bases). Being an ORF, TRBV23-1 has a function that is uncertain. This CDR3 is CASSHFEGGIYEQYV. Written as DNA, the CDR3 is TGCGCCAGCAGTCATTTTGAGGGGGGGATCTACGAGCAGTACGTC.